This T cell receptor beta chain is from a study of spatial heterogeneity in lung cancer. Across the whole study: The study found that TCR transcript counts in tumor regions correlated strongly with a matched bulk RNA-seq T cell module score.

Indicated time point: sample taken at primary tumor resection. This clonotype was detected a few times. Its antigen is not identified. Trimming cost V 6 bases and J 4 bases, with 19 bases left between them. Germline CDR1 is SQVTM and CDR2 is ANQGSEA. This CDR3 region has 15 residues. Study results and caveats: In tumors, expanded intratumoral alpha and beta TCR counts tracked mutation counts.

TCRdb reprocessed the 5' RACE reads via MiXCR and lists one record per CDR3 protein. The repertoire holds 20,000 to 30,000 distinct CDR3 sequences, roughly 10% seen once, with roughly 7.7% in the top ten. This chain uses TRBV29-1 with TRBJ2-4, with D perhaps matching TRBD1 or TRBD2 (5 bases each). The specimen comprised lung tumor tissue, sampled at surgery. This TCR came from a male donor with early-stage non-small cell lung cancer. CDR3: CSVLVRDLKKNIQYF. CDR3 coding DNA: TGCAGCGTACTAGTCAGGGATCTTAAAAAAAACATTCAGTACTTC.